This T cell receptor (beta chain) was identified in a study of T cell changes during pregnancy in multiple sclerosis. Method: immunoSEQ multiplex PCR; TCRdb's copy keeps in-frame clones and lacks some. The data contain 90,000 or so clones, under 95% of them singletons. This clone was found a few times. CDR3 length: 14 residues. Trimming left V 7 bases short and J 4 bases short, with 15 bases between. This TCR was sampled from a female donor with multiple sclerosis, enrolled in a pregnancy study. Sequences were derived from peripheral blood, sampled in the first trimester of pregnancy. The genes are TRBV5-3 and TRBJ2-1; D might be TRBD1 (5 bases). TRBV5-3 is designated an ORF whose function remains uncertain. The CDR3 region is CARCPSGMYNEQFF. In nucleotides, the CDR3 is TGTGCCAGATGTCCATCAGGGATGTACAATGAGCAGTTCTTC.